This T cell receptor (beta chain) came from a study of T cell responses to AZD1222 COVID-19 vaccine (dated by TCRdb to about 2021). Looking at the study overall: TCR sequencing was performed for over 230 trial participants, of whom 200 to 210 were given two doses of AZD1222 and around 25 were given two doses of MenACWY control vaccine. Enrollment into the trials was organized by age into subgroups of 18-55, 56-69 and 70-plus years, and those subgroups contained roughly 140, 27 and 60 TCR-sequenced participants, respectively. Paper-wide results and their limitations: The 56-69-year group was small, and its depth increase did not reach significance, likely because of low power. Conclusions about previously exposed vaccinees are limited, since just five or six AZD1222 recipients were seropositive for SARS-CoV-2 at baseline. Because no day 14 peak-response samples were available, the repertoires could be characterized only after the peak T cell response. The whole spike protein was spanned by vaccine-associated CD4 TCRs, and dominant responses were seen in regions 160-218 and 743-854. Epitopes outside the regions mutated in the B.1.351 and B.1.1.7 variants were reportedly recognized by nearly half of the unique spike-specific TCRs. Most participants were white British and females outnumbered males, and the authors suggested that clonal diversity may have been underestimated. After two AZD1222 doses, spike-specific TCR breadth and depth were significantly higher than at day 0 and than in MenACWY recipients.

The CDR3 regions of human TCRbeta chains were analyzed by immunosequencing. Per the authors' processing: Repertoire TCRs were matched against a reference library of SARS-CoV-2-specific TCRs generated with the MIRA antigen-specificity platform. Breadth was defined as the fraction of unique TCRs that were SARS-CoV-2-associated. Depth was defined as the fraction of total T cells that were SARS-CoV-2-associated. Using the MIRA data, every spike-specific TCR was mapped to the spike region that the TCR reacted to and assigned to either a CD4 or a CD8 class. Log10-transformed breadth and depth values were compared by one-way ANOVA with Sidak's multiple comparisons tests. In TCRdb, the immuneACCESS table is reduced to in-frame sequences with V and J assigned. These tables do not hold every clone; where another copy was compared, an unresolved V gene accounts for under half, and the others remain unexplained. V, J and clone size derive from that table, while D and trimming were established from the DNA sequence. The sample table records about 84,000 clones; approximately 85% of these occur just once. The ten largest account for about an eighth of the sample.

The V end loses 0 bases and the J end loses 4 bases, and a stretch of 10 bases separates them. The CDR3, cysteine through phenylalanine, is 15 amino acids long. Only CDR3 DNA remains: 45 bases, in frame from the first base. Sequences MNHEY (CDR1) and SVGAGI (CDR2) are obtained from the germline V gene. What this sample's time point label stands for: about 28 days (+/-7) after the second vaccine dose. AZD1222 recipients given second doses at about 4 weeks or at about 12 weeks were pooled, since spike-specific TCR depth and breadth were not found to differ between the two schedules. Vaccinee samples came from UK trials COV001 and COV002, including a single-blind randomized controlled phase 2/3 trial of AZD1222 (ChAdOx1 nCoV-19) in healthy adults. Trial participant PBMC samples were collected at day 0 and day 28 after the second dose for TCRbeta chain sequencing. Comment on this clone: The target of this receptor is not known. Per-base qualities were not stored, and no clone one base away is much larger.

This sequence uses TRBV6-5 and TRBJ1-5; perhaps TRBD1 is the D gene, with 6 bases matching. The clonotype originates from an adult who received the AZD1222 COVID-19 vaccine. Sequencing used peripheral blood, obtained 28 days after the second AZD1222 dose. The nucleotide sequence is given as TGTGCCAGCAGTTACTCAGGGCAGGGGAATCAGCCCCAGCATTTT. Its amino acids are CASSYSGQGNQPQHF.